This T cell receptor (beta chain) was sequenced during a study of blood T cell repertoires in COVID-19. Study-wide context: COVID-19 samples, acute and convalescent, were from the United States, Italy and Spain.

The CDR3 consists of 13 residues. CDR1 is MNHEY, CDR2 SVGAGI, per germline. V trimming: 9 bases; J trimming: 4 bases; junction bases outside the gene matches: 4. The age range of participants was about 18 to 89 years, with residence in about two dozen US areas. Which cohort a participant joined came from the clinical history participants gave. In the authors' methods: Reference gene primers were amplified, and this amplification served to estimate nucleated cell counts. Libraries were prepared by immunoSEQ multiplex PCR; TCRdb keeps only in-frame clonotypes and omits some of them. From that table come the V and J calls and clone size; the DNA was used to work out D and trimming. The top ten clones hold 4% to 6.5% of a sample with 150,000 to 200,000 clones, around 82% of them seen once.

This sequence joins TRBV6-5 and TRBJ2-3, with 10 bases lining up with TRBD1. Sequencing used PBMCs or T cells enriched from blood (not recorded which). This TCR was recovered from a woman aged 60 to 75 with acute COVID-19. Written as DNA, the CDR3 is TGTGCCAGATCCGGGACAGGGGCAGATACGCAGTATTTT. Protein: CARSGTGADTQYF.